Shown below are 27 T cell receptor beta chains from a single sample sequenced in a study of STAT5B mutations in CD4+ large granular lymphocyte leukemia. Produced via immunoSEQ multiplex PCR; TCRdb's table is partial and in-frame only. The repertoire holds tens of thousands of clones, with 70% to 90% as singletons. Sequenced: CD4+ T cells from blood buffy coats. The source is a human donor in good health.

V usage is TRBV5-1 and J usage is TRBJ2-7; D remains unclear. This CDR3 has 11 residues. V lost 0 bases to trimming and J lost 5 bases, with 3 bases between them. The germline gives CDR1 SGHRS, CDR2 YFSETQ. The CDR3 DNA follows: TGCGCCAGCAGCTTGGATCACGAGCAGTACTTC. This codes for CASSLDHEQYF.

V usage is TRBV9 and J usage is TRBJ1-2; TRBD1 might be the D (5 bases). The ends were cut back, 0 bases at V and 7 bases at J, with 22 bases in the middle. CDR1 and CDR2 from the germline V gene are SGDLS and YYNGEE. This CDR3 is built from 17 residues. The CDR3 loop is CASSVGGAVGTIFGYTF. In nucleotides, the CDR3 is TGTGCCAGCAGCGTAGGCGGTGCGGTCGGGACGATTTTTGGCTACACCTTC.

The chain is built from TRBV7-3 and TRBJ2-1; D is perhaps TRBD1 (6 bases). CDR1 and CDR2 from the germline V gene are SGHTA and FQGTGA. CDR3 length: 13 amino acids. The V gene lost 1 base and the J gene lost 9 bases, with 10 bases spanning the gap. The CDR3 region is CASSLIRGGEQFF. CDR3 nucleotides: TGTGCCAGCAGCTTAATCAGGGGTGGTGAGCAGTTCTTC.

The chain couples TRBV5-1 to TRBJ2-3; maybe TRBD2 (6 bases). V was cut by 4 bases and J by 4 bases, with 13 bases left in between. Germline V gives CDR1 SGHRS, CDR2 YFSETQ. CDR3 length: 14 amino acids. The CDR3 DNA reads TGCGCCAGCAGCCTCGGGACTTCATCAGATACGCAGTATTTT. Its translation: CASSLGTSSDTQYF.

This clone occurred a few times. The rearrangement joins TRBV5-1 to TRBJ1-1; D remains unclear. CDR1 and CDR2 (germline): SGHRS, YFSETQ. The CDR3 totals 14 residues. The ends were cut back, 1 base at V and 4 bases at J, with 11 bases in the middle. Here the CDR3 reads CASSLWHGPTEAFF. CDR3 nucleotide sequence: TGCGCCAGCAGCTTGTGGCACGGCCCCACTGAAGCTTTCTTT. Full variable domain (outside the CDR3, taken from reference TRBV5-1 and TRBJ1-1): KAGVTQTPRYLIKTRGQQVTLSCSPISGHRSVSWYQQTPGQGLQFLFEYFSETQRNKGNFPGRFSGRQFSNSRSEMNVSTLELGDSALYLCASSLWHGPTEAFFGQGTRLTVV.

The chain couples TRBV27 to TRBJ1-6, with TRBD1 matching 9 bases. CDR3 length: 19 residues. The junction had 13 bases not matched to a gene; V was cut back by 5 bases and J by 2 bases. Germline V lookup: CDR1 MNHEY, CDR2 SMNVEV (reference sequence). For the CDR3, the DNA is TGTGCCAGCAGTAGACCGGGAGGACAGGGGTTGCCCTATAATTCACCCCTCCACTTT. It yields the protein CASSRPGGQGLPYNSPLHF.

The CDR3 DNA follows: TGTGCCAGCAGCTTAGAGTCCGGAGTGGGGGGCACTGAAGCTTTCTTT. This gives the protein CASSLESGVGGTEAFF. The chain is built from TRBV7-2 and TRBJ1-1, with a possible D match to TRBD1 (5 bases). V was clipped by 1 base and J by 4 bases, with 16 bases between them. Per the germline V gene, CDR1 is SGHTA and CDR2 is FQGNSA. The CDR3 extends over 16 amino acids.

This chain connects TRBV5-1 to TRBJ2-2; 8 bases agree with TRBD1. Germline-derived CDR1 and CDR2 are SGHRS and YFSETQ. Germline trimming cut 0 bases from V and 1 base from J; bases unmatched to any gene: 8. There are 18 residues in the CDR3. The CDR3 here is CASSLGNSGGWNTGELFF. Here the CDR3 DNA reads TGCGCCAGCAGCTTGGGAAATTCAGGGGGCTGGAACACCGGGGAGCTGTTTTTT.

The gene calls are TRBV7-9 and TRBJ2-7, with D tentatively TRBD2 (7 bases). Trimming removed 2 bases from V and 2 bases from J, with 19 bases in between. The CDR3 has 17 amino acids. Germline values: CDR1 SEHNR, CDR2 FQNEAQ (reference sequence). CDR3 sequence reads: CASSLRGGSSGAYEQYF. DNA for the CDR3: TGTGCCAGCAGCTTAAGGGGGGGGTCTAGCGGAGCCTACGAGCAGTACTTC.

The chain has TRBV6-1 and TRBJ2-1, with D possibly TRBD1 on 5 matching bases. Germline V gene data show CDR1 as MNHNS and CDR2 as SASEGT. This CDR3 region has 12 residues. V was cut by 11 bases and J by 4 bases, with 12 bases left in between. This CDR3 is CASGRVYNEQFF. DNA of the CDR3: TGTGCCTCAGGGCGTGTTTACAATGAGCAGTTCTTC.

The genes are TRBV19 and TRBJ2-3, with 9 bases aligning to TRBD2. Losses at the gene ends were 5 bases for V and 4 bases for J; bases not matched to a gene: 13. Germline V CDR1 and CDR2: LNHDA, SQIVND (reference sequence). The CDR3 has 17 residues. The CDR3 loop reads CASSPRAVAGVSDTQYF. The CDR3, as DNA: TGTGCCAGTAGTCCCCGGGCGGTAGCGGGGGTATCAGATACGCAGTATTTT.

The chain carries TRBV4-1 and TRBJ1-1; a possible D gene is TRBD1 (6 bases). V was pared by 1 base and J by 1 base, with 16 bases between. This CDR3 region has 17 residues. Germline V gene sequence: CDR1 MGHRA, CDR2 YSYEKL. DNA of the CDR3: TGCGCCAGCAGCCAAGGCCGCCGAGGGGGGCCGAACACTGAAGCTTTCTTT. Its translation: CASSQGRRGGPNTEAFF.

The chain has TRBV11-2 and TRBJ2-5, with D perhaps TRBD1 (5 bases). The CDR3 is 16 residues long. In germline, CDR1 is SGHAT, CDR2 FQNNGV. Trimming pared 0 bases from V and 7 bases from J, leaving 18 bases between. The CDR3 protein is CASSLDRGTVFGTQYF. The CDR3 region has the DNA TGTGCCAGCAGCTTAGATAGGGGAACAGTTTTTGGGACCCAGTACTTC.

This sequence joins TRBV7-2 and TRBJ2-5; D is unclear. V gave up 3 bases and J gave up 3 bases, with 8 bases separating them. The CDR3 is 13 amino acids. CDR1 is SGHTA and CDR2 is FQGNSA in the germline V gene. The CDR3 DNA is TGTGCCAGCAGCTTCTTAAGAGAAGAGACCCAGTACTTC. Its protein is CASSFLREETQYF.

The V call is TRBV6-5, the J call TRBJ1-6, with 10 bases matching TRBD1. CDR1 is MNHEY and CDR2 is SVGAGI in the germline V gene. Trimming removed 10 bases from V and 9 bases from J; junction bases left unmatched: 9. This CDR3 contains 14 residues. The chain's CDR3 is CATRAGTGASPLHF. CDR3 nucleotide sequence: TGTGCCACCAGAGCCGGGACAGGGGCTTCACCCCTCCACTTT.

This rearrangement joins TRBV5-1 to TRBJ2-7; D not certain. The CDR3 consists of 11 residues. Trimming removed 5 bases at V and 2 bases at J, with 5 bases between. Germline CDR1 is SGHRS and CDR2 is YFSETQ. The CDR3 DNA follows: TGCGCCAGCAGGGGGACCTACGAGCAGTACTTC. Its translation is CASRGTYEQYF.

The chain links TRBV5-4 to TRBJ2-3; D perhaps matches TRBD2 (6 bases). The CDR3 contains 13 residues. The germline V and J ends were trimmed by 5 bases and 6 bases, with 13 bases remaining between them. Germline CDR1 is SGHNT and CDR2 is YYREEE (reference sequence). The CDR3 DNA reads as TGTGCCAGCAGGGTGGGAGGAACCGATACGCAGTATTTT. Translation gives CASRVGGTDTQYF.

V is TRBV29-1 and J is TRBJ2-7; the D is unclear. CDR1 and CDR2 (germline): SQVTM, ANQGSEA. CDR3 size: 14 residues. Trimming stripped 1 base from V and 0 bases from J, with 10 bases between. The CDR3, as DNA: TGCAGCGTTGAAGGTATCAGAGGCTCCTACGAGCAGTACTTC. This encodes CSVEGIRGSYEQYF.

Only one count was recorded for this clone. The CDR3 coding sequence is TGTGCCAGCAGCTACAGGGGCGGTGGCTACACCTTC. Its protein product is CASSYRGGGYTF. The chain is built from TRBV7-6 and TRBJ1-2; TRBD1 aligns across 7 bases. Germline values: CDR1 SGHVS, CDR2 FNYEAQ. V lost 4 bases, J lost 7 bases, and 3 bases stayed unmatched. The CDR3 extends over 12 amino acids.

This clone appeared once. The V and J genes are TRBV9 and TRBJ1-2; D remains ambiguous. Trimming removed 1 base from V and 2 bases from J, with 6 bases in between. The germline CDR1 and CDR2 sequences are SGDLS and YYNGEE. The CDR3 is 13 residues long. In nucleotides, the CDR3 is TGTGCCAGCAGCGTAACGACGAACTATGGCTACACCTTC. Its translation: CASSVTTNYGYTF.

Details on this clone: Sequence at one end of the junction differs from germline and may be a read error. This chain uses TRBV6-5 with TRBJ2-4; D gene uncertain. This CDR3 comprises 14 residues. Per germline, CDR1 MNHEY and CDR2 SVGAGI. CDR3 loop: CAGSEGFAKNIQYF. The DNA of the CDR3 is TGTGCCGGCAGCGAAGGATTTGCCAAAAACATTCAGTACTTC.

This sequence joins TRBV5-1 and TRBJ2-3, with D unclear. V lost 1 base, J lost 0 bases, and 15 bases lay in between. The CDR3 is 17 residues long. Per germline, CDR1 SGHRS and CDR2 YFSETQ. The CDR3 loop reads CASSLKRTGQSTDTQYF. The CDR3 nucleotides read TGCGCCAGCAGCTTGAAGAGGACCGGGCAGAGCACAGATACGCAGTATTTT.

The chain joins TRBV7-8 to TRBJ2-7; 10 nucleotides align to TRBD1. Germline assignment: CDR1 SGHVS and CDR2 FQNEAQ. The CDR3 length is 15 residues. The J segment lost 4 bases and the V segment lost 4 bases, leaving 7 bases of the junction unmatched. In DNA form, the CDR3 reads TGTGCCAGCAGCTCCCCCCCGGGACAGGGGTACGAGCAGTACTTC. Amino acids: CASSSPPGQGYEQYF. The whole variable domain, filled in from reference TRBV7-8 and TRBJ2-7, reads GAGVSQSPRYKVAKRGQDVALRCDPISGHVSLFWYQQALGQGPEFLTYFQNEAQLDKSGLPSDRFFAERPEGSVSTLKIQRTQQEDSAVYLCASSSPPGQGYEQYFGPGTRLTVT.

The V gene is TRBV2, the J gene TRBJ1-5; the D is unclear. The CDR3 is made up of 15 amino acids. Trimming took 2 bases from V and 7 from J, leaving 15 bases between them. CDR1 and CDR2 (germline): SNHLY, FYNNEI. This CDR3 is CASSERTEGRQPQHF. CDR3 bases: TGTGCCAGCAGTGAAAGGACTGAGGGTAGGCAGCCCCAGCATTTT.

The chain couples TRBV5-6 to TRBJ2-2, with a possible D match to TRBD1 (5 bases). The V end lost 4 bases, the J end lost 3 bases, and 13 bases lay between the germline ends. CDR3 size: 15 residues. From germline, CDR1 is SGHDT and CDR2 YYEEEE. CDR3 nucleotides: TGTGCCAGCAGCCCAACCCCAGGGTACACCGGGGAGCTGTTTTTT. Its translation: CASSPTPGYTGELFF. The variable domain in full, with the rest retrieved from reference TRBV5-6 and TRBJ2-2, is DAGVTQSPTHLIKTRGQQVTLRCSPKSGHDTVSWYQQALGQGPQFIFQYYEEEERQRGNFPDRFSGHQFPNYSSELNVNALLLGDSALYLCASSPTPGYTGELFFGEGSRLTVL.

The V and J genes are TRBV2 and TRBJ1-4; D perhaps matches TRBD1 (6 bases). The CDR3 runs to 19 residues. CDR1 and CDR2 (germline): SNHLY, FYNNEI. Trimming removed 2 bases at V and 0 bases at J, with 19 bases between. CDR3 bases: TGTGCCAGCAGTGAAATGATGAAGGGGGTATCCCCAACTAATGAAAAACTGTTTTTT. It yields the protein CASSEMMKGVSPTNEKLFF.

J is TRBJ2-7 and V is TRBV6-4; 9 bases fit TRBD1. The CDR3 has 17 amino acids. Germline CDR1 reads MRHNA; CDR2 reads SNTAGT. The J segment lost 4 bases and the V segment lost 5 bases, leaving 15 bases of the junction unmatched. The CDR3 region has the DNA TGTGCCAGCAGTCATTGGACAGGGGCTCGACCCGATTACGAGCAGTACTTC. This sequence encodes CASSHWTGARPDYEQYF.